This TCR beta chain was sequenced for a study of cytomegalovirus exposure and HLA in healthy donors. Whole-study results and caveats: V- and J-gene trimming of TCR beta was linked (in a later analysis) to a missense DCLRE1C variant. Sequencing likely generated an artifact that appeared as a cluster of highly shared sequence variants.

The CDR3 sequence is 13 residues long. Germline CDR1 is MNHNS and CDR2 is SASEGT. The junction had 2 bases not matched to a gene; V was cut back by 7 bases and J by 1 base. Of note for this clone: Its specificity is unknown.

These donors, healthy bone marrow donors, were studied. PCR used 60 Vbeta primers and 13 Jbeta primers. Method: immunoSEQ multiplex PCR; TCRdb's copy keeps in-frame clones and lacks some. The profile shows over 200,000 clones, 82% of them singletons. Sequenced input: PBMCs. V usage is TRBV6-1 and J usage is TRBJ2-5, with TRBD2 matching over 8 bases. This TCR was recovered from a man between 35 and 55 years old in good health and CMV-seropositive. CDR3 residues: CASKRGGQETQYF. In nucleotides, the CDR3 is TGTGCCAGCAAACGGGGGGGCCAAGAGACCCAGTACTTC.